Shown below are 15 T cell receptor beta chains from a single sample sequenced in a study of cytomegalovirus exposure and HLA in healthy donors. The PCR contained 60 Vbeta and 13 Jbeta primers. The method was immunoSEQ multiplex PCR; TCRdb's version includes in-frame clones alone and lacks a portion of them. The sample consists of 95,000 to 150,000 clones, around 76% of them appearing once. The sequenced sample was PBMCs. These receptors were obtained from a man in his 60s in good health and CMV-seropositive.

CDR3 sequence: CASSEVSSGAADTQYF. The CDR3 coding sequence is TGTGCCAGCAGTGAAGTGTCCAGCGGGGCCGCAGATACGCAGTATTTT. The chain couples TRBV6-1 to TRBJ2-3; 7 bases fit TRBD2. The CDR3 is made up of 16 amino acids. Germline CDR1 MNHNS, CDR2 SASEGT. V lost 1 base and J lost 4; bases outside the gene matches: 8.

The genes are TRBV5-1 and TRBJ2-5; 9 positions agree with TRBD2. The germline CDR1 and CDR2 sequences are SGHRS and YFSETQ. V dropped 5 bases and J dropped 1; count of bases not matched to a gene: 6. The CDR3 length is 15 residues. The DNA of the CDR3 is TGCGCCAGCAGGCCTCCGACTAGCGGCCAAGAGACCCAGTACTTC. Protein product: CASRPPTSGQETQYF.

On this clone: The sample has other DNA sequences that encode this CDR3 too. The chain is built from TRBV7-3 and TRBJ2-3, with D maybe TRBD2 (5 bases). V shed 2 bases and J shed 2 bases, with 5 bases lying between them. The CDR3 has 13 amino acids. Germline CDR1 reads SGHTA; CDR2 reads FQGTGA. The CDR3 region has the DNA TGTGCCAGCAGCTTAGACTACACAGATACGCAGTATTTT. It translates to CASSLDYTDTQYF.

As DNA, the CDR3 is TGTGCCAGCAGTGACACAGGACTGAACACTGAAGCTTTCTTT. Its protein is CASSDTGLNTEAFF. The chain recombines TRBV6-4 with TRBJ1-1, with a weak D call TRBD1 (5 bases). Trimming pared 2 bases from V and 0 bases from J, leaving 7 bases between. This CDR3 comprises 14 residues. Germline assignment: CDR1 MRHNA and CDR2 SNTAGT.

The rearrangement joins TRBV5-6 to TRBJ2-4, with a possible D match to TRBD1 (6 bases). The CDR3 length is 15 residues. Per the germline V gene, CDR1 is SGHDT and CDR2 is YYEEEE. Trimming took 1 base from V and 9 from J, leaving 17 bases between them. The CDR3 DNA sequence: TGTGCCAGCAGCTTGCGGAGTCTGGGGGCTGGCATTCAGTACTTC. Amino acid sequence: CASSLRSLGAGIQYF.

This clone was observed a single time. The CDR3 DNA follows: TGTGCCAGCAGCCCAAGACTAGCGGGTCAGGGGGATACGCAGTATTTT. Encoded protein: CASSPRLAGQGDTQYF. The chain combines TRBV9 with TRBJ2-3; 10 bases map to TRBD2. In germline, CDR1 is SGDLS, CDR2 YYNGEE. J lost 6 bases, V lost 4 bases, and 11 bases had no gene match. The CDR3 spans 16 residues. Together with reference TRBV9 and TRBJ2-3, the CDR3 gives the full variable domain: DSGVTQTPKHLITATGQRVTLRCSPRSGDLSVYWYQQSLDQGLQFLIQYYNGEERAKGNILERFSAQQFPDLHSELNLSSLELGDSALYFCASSPRLAGQGDTQYFGPGTRLTVL.

The chain uses TRBV7-9 and TRBJ2-1; 9 nucleotides line up with TRBD2. The CDR3 sequence is 13 residues long. CDR1 SEHNR and CDR2 FQNEAQ come from the germline V gene (reference sequence). J was trimmed by 8 bases and V by 5 bases; bases with no gene match: 4. The CDR3 loop is CASSRIAGDEQFF. CDR3 nucleotides: TGTGCCAGCAGCCGAATAGCGGGAGATGAGCAGTTCTTC.

The chain joins TRBV19 to TRBJ1-5, with D possibly TRBD1 on 5 matching bases. The CDR3 has 17 residues. The ends were cut back, 7 bases at V and 0 bases at J, with 19 bases in the middle. CDR1 is LNHDA and CDR2 is SQIVND in the germline V gene (reference sequence). The CDR3 region is CASTRTRATYSNQPQHF. The CDR3 DNA reads as TGTGCCAGTACCAGAACCAGGGCTACCTATAGCAATCAGCCCCAGCATTTT.

The chain has TRBV30 and TRBJ2-2; tentatively, D is TRBD2 (6 bases). Per germline, CDR1 GTSNPN and CDR2 SVGIG (reference sequence). With 7 bases removed from V and 1 base from J, the gap between germline ends came to 13 bases. The CDR3 has 14 amino acids. CDR3 region: CAFRWGVNTGELFF. The CDR3, as DNA: TGTGCCTTCAGGTGGGGGGTGAACACCGGGGAGCTGTTTTTT.

The chain is built from TRBV2 and TRBJ1-1, with 8 bases that match TRBD1. The V gene end was trimmed by 4 bases and the J gene end by 4 bases; junction bases not matched to a gene: 5. CDR1 SNHLY and CDR2 FYNNEI come from the germline V gene. The CDR3 runs 14 residues. The DNA of the CDR3 is TGTGCCAGCAGTGGGACAGGGAGGAGCACTGAAGCTTTCTTT. Its translation is CASSGTGRSTEAFF.

This sequence joins TRBV5-1 and TRBJ2-7; 7 nucleotides line up with TRBD2. This CDR3 region has 15 residues. Germline loops: CDR1 SGHRS, CDR2 YFSETQ. V trimming: 0 bases; J trimming: 0 bases; junction bases outside the gene matches: 3. CDR3 sequence reads: CASSLVLADSYEQYF. For the CDR3, the DNA is TGCGCCAGCAGCTTGGTTCTAGCGGACTCCTACGAGCAGTACTTC. Filled out from reference TRBV5-1 and TRBJ2-7, the complete variable domain reads KAGVTQTPRYLIKTRGQQVTLSCSPISGHRSVSWYQQTPGQGLQFLFEYFSETQRNKGNFPGRFSGRQFSNSRSEMNVSTLELGDSALYLCASSLVLADSYEQYFGPGTRLTVT.

This clone was seen once. V is TRBV7-9 and J is TRBJ1-3, with D perhaps matching TRBD1 (5 bases). The V end was cut by 11 bases, the J end by 4 bases, with 15 bases between. The CDR3 contains 13 residues. Germline CDR1 is SEHNR and CDR2 is FQNEAQ (reference sequence). The CDR3 coding sequence is TGTGCCTCTAGGGGTGTCTCAGGAAACACCATATATTTT. Its protein is CASRGVSGNTIYF.

Worth noting for this clone: The junction and the germline gene differ at one end; a read error may be behind it. This rearrangement joins TRBV7-8 to TRBJ1-4; no clear D gene. CDR1 is SGHVS, CDR2 FQNEAQ, per germline. The CDR3 covers 15 residues. The CDR3 coding sequence is TGTGCCAGCAGCCTCCCGCAGGCTCATAATGAAAACCTGTTTTTT. It encodes CASSLPQAHNENLFF.

The rearrangement links TRBV28 to TRBJ1-2, with D perhaps matching TRBD1 (5 bases). The CDR3 covers 13 residues. The V gene lost 3 bases and the J gene lost 2 bases, with 7 bases spanning the gap. Germline lookup yields CDR1 MDHEN and CDR2 SYDVKM. The CDR3 is CASSLRTNYGYTF. CDR3 in DNA: TGTGCCAGCAGTTTGAGGACAAACTATGGCTACACCTTC.

The rearrangement joins TRBV19 to TRBJ1-5; 9 nucleotides agree with TRBD1. The trim removed 8 bases at V and 5 bases at J, leaving 7 bases unmatched. Per germline, CDR1 LNHDA and CDR2 SQIVND (reference sequence). This CDR3 comprises 14 residues. CDR3 sequence: CASWDRVPYQPQHF. The CDR3 bases are TGTGCCAGTTGGGACAGGGTACCCTATCAGCCCCAGCATTTT.